This TCR beta chain is drawn from a study of blood T cells in healthy people across ages. CDR3 length: 14 amino acids. CDR1 is SGHRS and CDR2 is YFSETQ in the germline V gene. Between the trimmed V and J ends, which lost 4 bases and 0 bases, there was a span of 10 bases. This clonotype was seen only a few times. A second PCR of 7 to 11 cycles used a sample-barcoded 5' primer and a J-beta primer mix. TCRdb re-derived calls from the 5' RACE reads in MiXCR, one entry per CDR3 protein. Seen here are over 700,000 distinct CDR3 sequences, around a quarter observed once, and the top ten hold 9.4%. These data are also associated with another study on T cells of mothers and their children. Turning to that study: For each mother, over 8 million TCR beta CDR3 reads were obtained, and for each child, a few million.

The chain combines TRBV5-1 with TRBJ1-1, with a tentative D call TRBD1 (5 bases). This receptor was taken from a boy aged 10-17 years in good health. The sample taken for sequencing was blood. CDR3 sequence reads: CASSPQVMNTEAFF. In DNA form, the CDR3 reads TGCGCCAGCAGCCCACAGGTCATGAACACTGAAGCTTTCTTT. The entire variable domain, with the rest obtained from reference TRBV5-1 and TRBJ1-1, is as follows: KAGVTQTPRYLIKTRGQQVTLSCSPISGHRSVSWYQQTPGQGLQFLFEYFSETQRNKGNFPGRFSGRQFSNSRSEMNVSTLELGDSALYLCASSPQVMNTEAFFGQGTRLTVV.